The source of this TCR beta chain is a study of shared clonotypes between healthy human individuals (dated by TCRdb to about 2020). Context from the whole study: The cohort comprised a couple of women and a few men aged 18 to 49 years. For each donor, CD4 naive and CD4 memory were each given three plates, CD8 naive was given two plates, and CD8 memory was given one plate. To estimate repertoire size and how much clonotype sharing occurs between individuals, the study deeply sequenced the blood TCR repertoires of roughly 5 healthy adults. To increase sequencing depth and limit assay-specific biases, TCR repertoire library preparation and sequencing were carried out by different laboratories using diverse techniques. Per donor, leukapheresis produced somewhere between about 0.94 and 10 billion PBMCs. Overall study results and their limits: Sampling was limited to blood, and TCR repertoires in tissue likely differ from TCR repertoires in blood. Incomplete sequencing was indicated by rarefaction of sorted-subset datasets, despite the large sequencing depth. Naive subsets generally had larger estimated clonotype richness than memory subsets. Because the study included only a small number of donors, the genetic and exposure-history diversity represented was limited. Clonotypes shared by all four sorted-subset donors showed higher generation probabilities than non-shared clonotypes. Sharing across a few donors was observed for roughly 5.4% of naive CD4, less than 4% of naive CD8, roughly 2.4% of memory CD4, and 0.4% of memory CD8 clonotypes. Pairwise subsampling led to the expectation that sequencing depth would affect the degree of clonotype sharing among donors.

Donors were healthy HIV-negative adults with no recently reported acute infections or vaccinations. All donors were Caucasian adults living in Nashville, Tennessee, USA. CD4+ T cells were enriched by magnetic negative selection; naive cells were then positively selected on CD45RA, and the negative fraction formed the memory subset. Blood was obtained by leukapheresis, after which PBMCs were separated by Ficoll-Histopaque density gradient centrifugation and cryopreserved in liquid nitrogen vapor phase. Analytical flow cytometry was used to check the purity and quantity of each magnetically sorted T cell population. From each sorted fraction, genomic DNA was isolated and quantified by UV absorbance on a Nanodrop 2000c. Using the deep immunoSEQ assay, TCR CDR3 regions were amplified from genomic DNA by multiplex PCR. Extracted genomic DNA from each cell subset was spread evenly across all wells of several immunoSEQ 96-well plates, with each plate serving as a replicate. Each replicate PCR for sorted subsets received roughly 200 ng genomic DNA, equal to tens of thousands of T cell genomes. The purified libraries were quantified using a Qubit 3.0 fluorometer, sized with a Bioanalyzer 2100, and then quantified again using the KAPA Library Quantification kit. A separate single-read 150-cycle Illumina NextSeq 550 flow cell was used to sequence each immunoSEQ 96-well plate. Per the original workflow: Because the immunoSEQ output held only junctional sequences and lacked quality scores, the filtering could not match the filtering applied to full-length reads. To assign V/J genes and CDR3, sequences were annotated using PyIR, a Python wrapper for IgBLAST v1.9, with IMGT germline references. Reads were filtered out if the reads had weak V/J assignments (E-value above 1e-6), no CDR3, stop codons, out-of-frame junctions, or ambiguous translated residues. A V3J clonotype was defined by an identical inferred V gene, J gene, and CDR3 amino acid sequence. Percentage overlap between repertoires was computed as shared unique clonotypes divided by the size of the smaller repertoire. Repertoire richness was assessed with RTK rarefaction, the Chao1 estimator, and Recon v2.1 estimates of unobserved clonotypes. Generation probabilities for all TCRbeta clonotypes obtained by the gDNA method from a handful of donors were computed using OLGA. TCRdb retrieved this table from immuneACCESS and kept in-frame rearrangements only. Not all clones are present; in checked studies, unresolved V genes account for under half, and no reason is known for the remainder. V, J and clone size are taken as reported in that table, and D and trimming were inferred from the DNA itself. This sample has 2 million to 3 million clones in its table, and over 85% of those were observed once. The ten largest clones represent 0.36% of the sample.

Germline trimming: 6 bases from V, 6 bases from J; junction bases outside gene matches: 9. The cysteine opens and the phenylalanine closes a CDR3 of 16 amino acids. Just the 48-base CDR3 DNA is kept, in frame starting at base 1. The germline V gene specifies SNHLY as CDR1 and FYNNEI as CDR2. About this clone itself: There is no known antigen for this receptor. Within one base of it there is no much larger clone, and no base qualities were kept.

The material sequenced was naive CD4+ T cells from PBMCs. In light of the paper, this sample's cell subset or site label describes: CD45RA+ positively selected. The chain employs TRBV2 and TRBJ2-1; TRBD2 aligns with 12 central bases. The source is a man between 18 and 35 years old in good health. Some clones in this sample may be carry-over from other donors' samples. The DNA sequence follows: TGTGCCAGCAGCGCCTCGGGACTAGCGGGTCCCAATGAGCAGTTCTTC. It is translated as CASSASGLAGPNEQFF.